This TCR beta chain was recorded in a study of blood T cell repertoires in COVID-19. Study summary: T cells, B-cell-depleted T cells, or PBMCs supplied cDNA or gDNA.

Sequenced by immunoSEQ multiplex PCR; TCRdb stores in-frame clones only, minus some. The table includes about 48,000 clones, about 86% detected once. This sequence originates from a human donor in a cohort sampled during active COVID-19. The sequenced material came from peripheral blood.

Here the CDR3 DNA reads TGTGCCAGTAGTTTCGGGACACCTGGAAACACCATATATTTT. Amino acid sequence: CASSFGTPGNTIYF. The chain has TRBV19 and TRBJ1-3; D is perhaps TRBD1 (6 bases). Germline assignment: CDR1 LNHDA and CDR2 SQIVND (reference sequence). V was cut by 5 bases and J by 2 bases, with 10 bases left in between. The CDR3 contains 14 residues.